The 27 T cell receptor beta chains below were found in one sample sequenced in a study of graft-versus-host responses after intestinal transplantation. Data came from immunoSEQ multiplex PCR; TCRdb stores just in-frame clones and leaves some out. The data contain tens of thousands of clones, 55% to 70% of them singletons. The material was alloreactive CD4+ T cells from a mixed lymphocyte reaction culture, obtained before intestinal transplant. Subset noted: CFSE-low proliferating T cells sorted from approximately 6-day pre-transplant mixed lymphocyte reaction (GvH or HvG direction). The receptors were sampled from a human patient who received an intestinal transplant.

This clone is a singleton in its sample. The V gene is TRBV5-4, the J gene TRBJ2-3, with D unresolved. Germline CDR1 reads SGHNT; CDR2 reads YYREEE (reference sequence). The V and J ends lost 3 bases and 0 bases respectively, with 8 bases between them. This CDR3 is 14 amino acids long. CDR3 sequence (DNA): TGTGCCAGCAGCTCCCTTTCTAGCACAGATACGCAGTATTTT. Translated: CASSSLSSTDTQYF.

The gene calls are TRBV18 and TRBJ1-3, with no clear D. The CDR3 is 15 amino acids. Trimming cost V 6 bases and J 0 bases, with 12 bases left between them. CDR1 KGHSH and CDR2 LQKENI come from the germline V gene. The CDR3 region is CASSGGMASGNTIYF. The CDR3 DNA follows: TGTGCCAGCTCGGGCGGGATGGCCTCTGGAAACACCATATATTTT.

This chain uses TRBV12-2 with TRBJ2-2; TRBD2 is the table's D call and was not checked against the DNA. TRBV12-2 is listed as a pseudogene. The CDR3 has 19 amino acids. Here the CDR3 reads CASRLARLAGGVGTGELFF. The CDR3 bases are TGTGCAAGTCGCTTAGCGCGGCTAGCGGGAGGGGTTGGCACCGGGGAGCTGTTTTTT.

V and J are TRBV7-2 and TRBJ1-6; D is possibly TRBD1 (6 bases). The CDR3 totals 18 residues. Germline V gene sequence: CDR1 SGHTA, CDR2 FQGNSA. Trimming left V 4 bases short and J 0 bases short, with 16 bases between. Here the CDR3 reads CASSSDRSGFSYNSPLHF. In nucleotides, the CDR3 is TGTGCCAGCAGCTCCGACAGGAGCGGATTCTCCTATAATTCACCCCTCCACTTT.

This chain links TRBV28 with TRBJ2-3; no reliable D call. V gave up 7 bases and J gave up 4 bases, with 9 bases separating them. Germline V CDR1 and CDR2: MDHEN, SYDVKM. The CDR3 sequence is 12 residues long. CDR3 bases: TGTGCCAGCACGCAGGTTGCAGATACGCAGTATTTT. It encodes CASTQVADTQYF.

V is TRBV7-3 and J is TRBJ2-3; a possible D gene is TRBD2 (5 bases). From germline, CDR1 is SGHTA and CDR2 FQGTGA. V was pared by 5 bases and J by 4 bases, with 13 bases between. The CDR3 loop spans 14 amino acids. The CDR3 DNA is TGTGCCAGCAGCAAAAGGGAGACCTCAGATACGCAGTATTTT. As protein: CASSKRETSDTQYF.

The J gene is TRBJ1-1, the V gene TRBV7-9, with TRBD1 as a possible D gene (5 bases). The CDR3 covers 12 residues. The V gene lost 3 bases and the J gene lost 8 bases, with 10 bases spanning the gap. Germline lookup yields CDR1 SEHNR and CDR2 FQNEAQ (reference sequence). The CDR3 sequence: CASSLAGMEAFF. The CDR3 DNA reads TGTGCCAGCAGCTTGGCAGGGATGGAAGCTTTCTTT.

For the CDR3, the DNA is TGCAGCGTTCAGGGGGCAGGCTATGGCTACACCTTC. The encoded protein is CSVQGAGYGYTF. This chain links TRBV29-1 with TRBJ1-2; 8 bases are shared with TRBD1. CDR3 length: 12 residues. Germline loops: CDR1 SQVTM, CDR2 ANQGSEA. The V and J ends lost 5 bases and 4 bases, in that order; junction bases with no gene match: 3.

The genes are TRBV10-3 and TRBJ2-3; D may be TRBD2 (6 bases). CDR3 length: 12 amino acids. Between the trimmed V and J ends, which lost 11 bases and 2 bases, there was a span of 11 bases. Germline V lookup: CDR1 ENHRY, CDR2 SYGVKD. The CDR3: CASGGVTDTQYF. The CDR3 DNA reads TGTGCCTCCGGAGGGGTCACAGATACGCAGTATTTT.

This rearrangement joins TRBV15 to TRBJ2-7; TRBD2 is a possible D gene (5 bases). The CDR3 extends over 14 amino acids. The V end lost 0 bases, the J end lost 1 base, and 7 bases lay between the germline ends. The germline CDR1 and CDR2 sequences are LNHNV and YYDKDF (reference sequence). The CDR3 DNA is TGTGCCACCAGCAGAGATCCGGGATCCTACGAGCAGTACTTC. Protein product: CATSRDPGSYEQYF.

The chain uses TRBV7-9 and TRBJ2-3; 10 nucleotides agree with TRBD2. The trim removed 6 bases at V and 6 bases at J, leaving 6 bases unmatched. The CDR3 extends over 14 amino acids. Looked up from germline, CDR1 is SEHNR and CDR2 is FQNEAQ (reference sequence). In DNA, the CDR3 is TGTGCCAGCAGTCAAGCGGGGGGGCCGGATACGCAGTATTTT. Protein product: CASSQAGGPDTQYF.

V is TRBV2 and J is TRBJ1-1; no definite D call. The CDR3 totals 11 residues. Germline V CDR1 and CDR2: SNHLY, FYNNEI. V was trimmed by 7 bases and J by 8 bases, leaving 11 bases between them. The CDR3 sequence: CASIGGFEAFF. The DNA for the CDR3 is TGTGCCAGCATCGGCGGTTTCGAAGCTTTCTTT.

The chain couples TRBV6-1 to TRBJ2-2; D unresolved. Trimming removed 0 bases from V and 4 bases from J, with 9 bases in between. Germline lookup yields CDR1 MNHNS and CDR2 SASEGT. This CDR3 has 15 amino acids. The CDR3 protein is CASSEAPVPTGELFF. The CDR3 region has the DNA TGTGCCAGCAGTGAAGCGCCGGTGCCCACCGGGGAGCTGTTTTTT.

The rearrangement links TRBV7-2 to TRBJ2-1, with TRBD1 identical over 8 bases. Germline CDR1 SGHTA, CDR2 FQGNSA. The CDR3 contains 16 residues. With 5 bases clipped from V and 0 bases from J, the junction kept 6 bases outside the gene matches. As DNA, the CDR3 is TGTGCCAGCAGCCCAAGGACAGGGAGCTCCTACAATGAGCAGTTCTTC. Translation: CASSPRTGSSYNEQFF.

This chain uses TRBV7-2 with TRBJ2-5; D is perhaps TRBD1 (5 bases). The CDR3 runs 15 residues. V shed 1 base and J shed 3 bases, with 12 bases lying between them. Germline-derived CDR1 and CDR2 are SGHTA and FQGNSA. The chain's CDR3 is CASSLVAGLKETQYF. CDR3 DNA: TGTGCCAGCAGCTTAGTGGCAGGGCTTAAAGAGACCCAGTACTTC.

The chain uses TRBV19 and TRBJ1-5, with D perhaps matching TRBD1 (6 bases). The V and J ends lost 1 base and 3 bases respectively, with 10 bases between them. The V gene's germline CDR1 is LNHDA and CDR2 SQIVND (reference sequence). The CDR3 is 15 residues long. The CDR3 DNA is TGTGCCAGTAGTATAGGTACAGGGATCAATCAGCCCCAGCATTTT. Its protein is CASSIGTGINQPQHF.

The rearrangement links TRBV2 to TRBJ1-5, with 7 bases matching TRBD1. Germline V gives CDR1 SNHLY, CDR2 FYNNEI. V shed 4 bases and J 2 bases; nucleotides not matched to a gene: 5. The CDR3 consists of 15 residues. In DNA, the CDR3 is TGTGCCAGCAGTGTCCAAACAGGGGGCAATCAGCCCCAGCATTTT. Translation gives CASSVQTGGNQPQHF.

This sequence joins TRBV6-1 and TRBJ1-3; D remains unclear. Germline CDR1 and CDR2: MNHNS and SASEGT. V lost 0 bases to trimming and J lost 0 bases, with 12 bases between them. There are 17 residues in the CDR3. The CDR3 loop is CASSEARRLISGNTIYF. CDR3 nucleotide sequence: TGTGCCAGCAGTGAAGCACGCAGGCTGATCTCTGGAAACACCATATATTTT.

The V and J genes are TRBV18 and TRBJ2-1; TRBD1 might be the D (6 bases). The CDR3 has 15 amino acids. Deletions cut 0 bases from V and 7 bases from J, with 13 bases between. The germline gives CDR1 KGHSH, CDR2 LQKENI. The CDR3 sequence is CASSPPARGYNEQFF. As DNA, the CDR3 is TGTGCCAGCTCACCACCCGCTAGGGGGTATAATGAGCAGTTCTTC.

The J gene is TRBJ1-2, the V gene TRBV6-5, with a possible D match to TRBD1 (6 bases). CDR1 MNHEY and CDR2 SVGAGI come from the germline V gene. V lost 6 bases, J lost 7 bases, and 18 bases lay in between. The CDR3 consists of 14 residues. The CDR3 DNA is TGTGCCAGCAGACCTTTCACAGGGTATGGTGGCTACACCTTC. This encodes CASRPFTGYGGYTF.

This chain connects TRBV6-4 to TRBJ1-2; 8 bases match TRBD1. Per germline, CDR1 MRHNA and CDR2 SNTAGT. This CDR3 spans 17 amino acids. The V gene end was trimmed by 6 bases and the J gene end by 3 bases; junction bases not matched to a gene: 15. The CDR3 DNA sequence: TGTGCCAGCAGGACTTCGACAGGGGACGAAGGTGACTATGGCTACACCTTC. It yields the protein CASRTSTGDEGDYGYTF.

The rearrangement links TRBV19 to TRBJ1-1; D uncertain. Trimming removed 3 bases at V and 4 bases at J, with 12 bases between. CDR1 and CDR2 from the germline V gene are LNHDA and SQIVND (reference sequence). This CDR3 has 14 amino acids. The CDR3 DNA reads as TGTGCCAGTAGTATCCGACCTCGGGGCACTGAAGCTTTCTTT. Its translation is CASSIRPRGTEAFF.

This clone showed up just once. At one boundary the junction diverges from the germline segment, which might be a read error. V usage is TRBV5-6 and J usage is TRBJ1-2; 7 bases align to TRBD1. Germline CDR1 is SGHDT and CDR2 is YYEEEE. This CDR3 contains 14 residues. The CDR3 coding sequence is TGTGCCAGCAGAAGACAGGGCTCTAATTATGGCTACACCTTC. It specifies CASRRQGSNYGYTF. Full variable domain (rest looked up from reference TRBV5-6 and TRBJ1-2): DAGVTQSPTHLIKTRGQQVTLRCSPKSGHDTVSWYQQALGQGPQFIFQYYEEEERQRGNFPDRFSGHQFPNYSSELNVNALLLGDSALYLCASRRQGSNYGYTFGSGTRLTVV.

This clone was seen only a few times. CDR3 sequence: CASSPQLGDTEAFF. The CDR3 bases are TGTGCCAGCAGCCCACAACTAGGAGACACTGAAGCTTTCTTT. The chain recombines TRBV14 with TRBJ1-1; D is ambiguous. The CDR3 loop spans 14 amino acids. Germline CDR1 SGHDN, CDR2 FVKESK. The V end lost 4 bases, the J end lost 3 bases, and 12 bases lay between the germline ends.

The chain has TRBV28 and TRBJ1-2, with no clear D. This CDR3 region has 13 residues. V lost 4 bases and J 0 bases, leaving 6 bases between the germline ends. Per germline, CDR1 MDHEN and CDR2 SYDVKM. Here the CDR3 DNA reads TGTGCCAGCAGTTCGGTTTCTAACTATGGCTACACCTTC. It encodes CASSSVSNYGYTF.

This clone appeared once. V is TRBV28 and J is TRBJ1-1, with D possibly TRBD1 on 6 matching bases. V shed 6 bases and J shed 5 bases, with 16 bases lying between them. The germline V gene encodes CDR1 MDHEN and CDR2 SYDVKM. This CDR3 has 14 residues. The CDR3 DNA is TGTGCCAGCAGGAATTACAGGGTAGGGACTGAAGCTTTCTTT. It specifies CASRNYRVGTEAFF. Looking up the rest from reference TRBV28 and TRBJ1-1 gives the full variable domain: DVKVTQSSRYLVKRTGEKVFLECVQDMDHENMFWYRQDPGLGLRLIYFSYDVKMKEKGDIPEGYSVSREKKERFSLILESASTNQTSMYLCASRNYRVGTEAFFGQGTRLTVV.

This sequence joins TRBV6-5 and TRBJ1-4, with D perhaps TRBD1 (6 bases). The V end lost 6 bases, the J end lost 8 bases, and 16 bases lay between the germline ends. Germline V CDR1 and CDR2: MNHEY, SVGAGI. The CDR3 sequence is 14 residues long. The CDR3 DNA follows: TGTGCCAGCAGCCCCGGGACAATCGTCGAAAAACTGTTTTTT. Translated, it gives CASSPGTIVEKLFF.